These 17 T cell receptor beta chains were all obtained from the same sample, sequenced in a study of regulatory T cells. Overall study results and limits: In CD3G-deficient patients, conventional CD4+ T cells were enriched for hydrophobic CDR3 residues at positions 6 and 7.

No antigen is known for these receptors. The primer mix had 52 TRBV and 13 TRBJ primers. The repertoire was sequenced with immunoSEQ multiplex PCR; TCRdb's copy has only in-frame clones and lacks some. This table holds about 32,000 clones, over 75% found once. The sequenced sample consisted of conventional CD4+ T cells sorted from blood. These receptors originate from a person aged 18 to 30 with CD3G deficiency.

V is TRBV5-1 and J is TRBJ2-1, with D unresolved. The germline gives CDR1 SGHRS, CDR2 YFSETQ. The CDR3 extends over 15 amino acids. With 0 bases removed from V and 5 bases from J, the gap between germline ends came to 12 bases. This chain's CDR3 is CASSLVPDPHNEQFF. The CDR3 nucleotides are TGCGCCAGCAGCTTGGTGCCAGATCCACACAATGAGCAGTTCTTC. The whole variable domain, remainder taken from reference TRBV5-1 and TRBJ2-1, is KAGVTQTPRYLIKTRGQQVTLSCSPISGHRSVSWYQQTPGQGLQFLFEYFSETQRNKGNFPGRFSGRQFSNSRSEMNVSTLELGDSALYLCASSLVPDPHNEQFFGPGTRLTVL.

The rearrangement links TRBV28 to TRBJ2-7, with 12 nucleotides matching TRBD2. The trim removed 6 bases at V and 4 bases at J, leaving 10 bases unmatched. The CDR3 sequence is 16 residues long. Germline CDR1 MDHEN, CDR2 SYDVKM. The CDR3 DNA sequence: TGTGCCAGCAGCCCTGAGACTAGCGGGAGAAGGTACGAGCAGTACTTC. Its translation is CASSPETSGRRYEQYF.

The chain is built from TRBV6-5 and TRBJ2-1, with D perhaps matching TRBD2 (7 bases). This CDR3 has 14 amino acids. The ends were cut back, 2 bases at V and 8 bases at J, with 13 bases in the middle. CDR1 and CDR2 from the germline V gene are MNHEY and SVGAGI. The CDR3 DNA sequence: TGTGCCAGCAGTTACGGGGGGGGGCAGGATGAGCAGTTCTTC. It encodes CASSYGGGQDEQFF.

The J gene is TRBJ2-7, the V gene TRBV28; no definite D call. Germline V lookup: CDR1 MDHEN, CDR2 SYDVKM. The ends were cut back, 0 bases at V and 4 bases at J, with 10 bases in the middle. The CDR3 runs to 14 residues. CDR3 in amino acids: CASSLWASFYEQYF. The CDR3 DNA reads TGTGCCAGCAGTTTATGGGCTTCCTTTTACGAGCAGTACTTC.

The chain couples TRBV28 to TRBJ2-1; TRBD1 agrees at 8 bases. Per germline, CDR1 MDHEN and CDR2 SYDVKM. V was pared by 6 bases and J by 7 bases, with 11 bases of the junction left unmatched. This CDR3 region has 15 residues. The CDR3 sequence: CASRVQGANLNEQFF. The CDR3 DNA reads TGTGCCAGCAGAGTCCAGGGGGCCAATTTGAATGAGCAGTTCTTC.

The chain has TRBV10-3 and TRBJ1-5, with D possibly being TRBD1 (5 bases). Trimming pared 4 bases from V and 8 bases from J, leaving 12 bases between. The CDR3 loop spans 13 amino acids. Germline V gene data show CDR1 as ENHRY and CDR2 as SYGVKD. The CDR3 protein is CAISGQIWEPQHF. In DNA form, the CDR3 reads TGTGCCATCAGTGGACAGATCTGGGAGCCCCAGCATTTT.

The rearrangement uses TRBV6-6 and TRBJ2-2; D tentatively fits TRBD1 or TRBD2 (5 bases each). With 9 bases removed from V and 13 bases from J, the gap between germline ends came to 18 bases. The CDR3 has 12 amino acids. Per the germline V gene, CDR1 is MNHNY and CDR2 is SVGAGI (reference sequence). The CDR3 DNA follows: TGTGCCAGTCGAAGGGACCTATATAGGCTGTTTTTT. It codes for CASRRDLYRLFF.

V gene TRBV7-9 combines with J gene TRBJ2-1; possibly TRBD2 for D (5 bases). Trimming left V 5 bases short and J 3 bases short, with 8 bases between. The germline V gene has CDR1 SEHNR and CDR2 FQNEAQ (reference sequence). This CDR3 has 13 residues. Written as DNA, the CDR3 is TGTGCCAGCAGCACAGACTACTACAATGAGCAGTTCTTC. The encoded protein is CASSTDYYNEQFF.

The rearrangement joins TRBV7-2 to TRBJ1-1; D ambiguous. CDR1 is SGHTA and CDR2 is FQGNSA in the germline V gene. There are 17 residues in the CDR3. V was pared by 5 bases and J by 5 bases, with 24 bases between. DNA of the CDR3: TGTGCCAGCAGCCGATCGGGCAGCCAGTCGCGAAGGACTGAAGCTTTCTTT. Its translation: CASSRSGSQSRRTEAFF.

The chain recombines TRBV6-1 with TRBJ2-7; TRBD2 might be the D (6 bases). With 6 bases removed from V and 5 bases from J, the gap between germline ends came to 17 bases. Germline CDR1 reads MNHNS; CDR2 reads SASEGT. The CDR3 is made up of 14 amino acids. The CDR3 DNA reads as TGTGCCAGCAGCCAGGGACTCCCCAGACACGAGCAGTACTTC. This translates into CASSQGLPRHEQYF.

V and J are TRBV7-9 and TRBJ2-5, with D possibly TRBD1 on 6 matching bases. Trimming took off 5 bases at V and 2 bases at J, with 12 bases between the two ends. The CDR3 length is 14 residues. Germline V gives CDR1 SEHNR, CDR2 FQNEAQ (reference sequence). The CDR3 DNA is TGTGCCAGCAGCGTCGGGACACCTCAAGAGACCCAGTACTTC. Its protein product is CASSVGTPQETQYF.

The chain links TRBV11-3 to TRBJ2-1; TRBD2 might be the D (5 bases). The CDR3 covers 15 residues. The V end was cut by 0 bases, the J end by 3 bases, with 9 bases between. Germline CDR1 reads SGHNT; CDR2 reads YENEEA. The CDR3 nucleotides read TGTGCCAGCAGCTTAGATGGTCGGGGCTACAATGAGCAGTTCTTC. Residues: CASSLDGRGYNEQFF.

The chain recombines TRBV10-3 with TRBJ2-1; D may be TRBD1 or TRBD2 (5 bases each). The CDR3 totals 12 residues. Per the germline V gene, CDR1 is ENHRY and CDR2 is SYGVKD. Trimming took off 10 bases at V and 4 bases at J, with 11 bases between the two ends. This CDR3 is CASRGPYNEQFF. The CDR3 nucleotides are TGTGCCAGCCGGGGCCCTTACAATGAGCAGTTCTTC.

The gene calls are TRBV6-1 and TRBJ1-4; 7 bases map to TRBD1. From germline, CDR1 is MNHNS and CDR2 SASEGT. V was clipped by 2 bases and J by 0 bases; unmatched bases: 3. This CDR3 spans 16 amino acids. The DNA for the CDR3 is TGTGCCAGCAGTGAAAAGGGACAGACAACTAATGAAAAACTGTTTTTT. This encodes CASSEKGQTTNEKLFF.

V usage is TRBV27 and J usage is TRBJ1-4, with D possibly being TRBD1 (6 bases). With 4 bases removed from V and 8 bases from J, the gap between germline ends came to 17 bases. CDR1 MNHEY and CDR2 SMNVEV come from the germline V gene (reference sequence). This CDR3 comprises 15 residues. The CDR3, as DNA: TGTGCCAGCAGTTCTCAAAACGGGGGGCTGGAAAAACTGTTTTTT. It is translated as CASSSQNGGLEKLFF. The full variable domain, with the rest looked up from reference TRBV27 and TRBJ1-4, is EAQVTQNPRYLITVTGKKLTVTCSQNMNHEYMSWYRQDPGLGLRQIYYSMNVEVTDKGDVPEGYKVSRKEKRNFPLILESPSPNQTSLYFCASSSQNGGLEKLFFGSGTQLSVL.

This clone came up once. The chain employs TRBV28 and TRBJ2-7; TRBD2 matches at 9 bases. The junction had 6 bases not matched to a gene; V was cut back by 5 bases and J by 4 bases. Germline V gives CDR1 MDHEN, CDR2 SYDVKM. This CDR3 comprises 14 residues. DNA for the CDR3: TGTGCCAGCAGTGCCGCGGGGGGGCAGTACGAGCAGTACTTC. It specifies CASSAAGGQYEQYF.

The rearrangement uses TRBV6-1 and TRBJ1-5; unclear D gene. Trimming shortened V by 5 bases and J by 8 bases, and 13 bases separated the two germline ends. Germline CDR1 MNHNS, CDR2 SASEGT. The CDR3 runs 13 residues. As DNA, the CDR3 is TGTGCCAGCAGTTCCCGGCCGATGGAGCCCCAGCATTTT. Amino acids: CASSSRPMEPQHF.